This entry features one T cell receptor (beta chain) sequence. Its antigen is not identified. The record originates from a study of T cell responses to AZD1222 COVID-19 vaccine. Study-wide points: Two AZD1222 administrations were followed by greater Spike-specific TCR breadth and depth. As reported, nearly half of all spike-specific TCRs target variant regions that are unmutated. After the peak T cell response, and only then, were repertoires sampled.

Profiling relied on immunoSEQ multiplex PCR, and the TCRdb table lists in-frame clones only, not all of them. Among 160,000 or so clones listed, around 93% were seen once. The sequence was collected from an adult in good health. This sample comprised peripheral blood, obtained on day 0 of AZD1222 vaccination.

In DNA form, the CDR3 reads TGTGCCAGTAGTCCGCGGGGGGGGCCCGGCTCCTACAATGAGCAGTTCTTC. This translates into CASSPRGGPGSYNEQFF. The gene calls are TRBV19 and TRBJ2-1; TRBD2 matches at 9 bases. The V gene end was trimmed by 5 bases and the J gene end by 0 bases; junction bases not matched to a gene: 8. Germline V gives CDR1 LNHDA, CDR2 SQIVND (reference sequence). The CDR3 runs to 17 residues.